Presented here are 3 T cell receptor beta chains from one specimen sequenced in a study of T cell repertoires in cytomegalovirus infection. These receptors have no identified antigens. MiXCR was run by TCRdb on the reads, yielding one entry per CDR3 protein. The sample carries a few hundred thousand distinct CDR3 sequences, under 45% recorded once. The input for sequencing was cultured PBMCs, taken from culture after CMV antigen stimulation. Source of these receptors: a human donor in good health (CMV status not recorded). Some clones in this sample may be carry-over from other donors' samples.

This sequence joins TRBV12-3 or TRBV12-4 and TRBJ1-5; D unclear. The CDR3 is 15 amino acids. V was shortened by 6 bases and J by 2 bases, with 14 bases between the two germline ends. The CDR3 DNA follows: TGTGCCAGCAGCCCCCGTAGCCAAGGCAATCAGCCCCAGCATTTT. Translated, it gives CASSPRSQGNQPQHF.

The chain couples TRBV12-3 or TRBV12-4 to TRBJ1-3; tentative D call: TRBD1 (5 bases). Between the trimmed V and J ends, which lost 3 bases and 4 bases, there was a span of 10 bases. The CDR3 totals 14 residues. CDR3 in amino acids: CASSFQGAGNTIYF. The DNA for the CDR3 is TGTGCCAGCAGTTTTCAGGGAGCCGGAAACACCATATATTTT.

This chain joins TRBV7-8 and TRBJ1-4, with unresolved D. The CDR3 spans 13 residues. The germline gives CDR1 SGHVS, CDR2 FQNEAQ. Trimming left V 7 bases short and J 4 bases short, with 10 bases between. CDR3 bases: TGTGCCAGCAACCAGCGGTATAATGAAAAACTGTTTTTT. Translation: CASNQRYNEKLFF.